A selection of T cell receptor beta chains follows, all from one sample in a study of blood T cell repertoires in COVID-19. TCRdb's table, derived via immunoSEQ multiplex PCR, lists solely in-frame clones and lacks some. Found here are under 200,000 clones, roughly 80% of them singletons; the top ten hold approximately 8.2%. Sequencing was done on a sample of peripheral blood. The receptors stem from a woman aged 80 or over with COVID-19, enrolled during active disease. Each CDR3 is given with its conserved first and last residue. Each record gives: J gene, D gene, V gene, clone size, CDR3 DNA, CDR3 protein. The D gene is left open where the match is weak. Clone size appears in some rows only: once, few, many, or a class for an expanded clone.

TRBJ2-7 | - | TRBV6-4 | - | TGTGCCAGCAGTGGGACCGGGACAAGGAGCTACGAGCAGTACTTC | CASSGTGTRSYEQYF
TRBJ1-6 | - | TRBV5-1 | - | TGCGCCAGCAGCTTGAACCCAGGGAGGGGTAATTCACCCCTCCACTTT | CASSLNPGRGNSPLHF
TRBJ1-5 | - | TRBV19 | - | TGTGCCAGTAGTATAGTCAGGGGATTAGCCGGGGATCAGCCCCAGCATTTT | CASSIVRGLAGDQPQHF
TRBJ1-5 | - | TRBV18 | - | TGTGCCAGCTCAGGGACTGGGGATAGCAATCAGCCCCAGCATTTT | CASSGTGDSNQPQHF
TRBJ2-3 | TRBD1 | TRBV27 | - | TGTGCCAGCAGTTTAAAAAACAGGGGGGGCACAGATACGCAGTATTTT | CASSLKNRGGTDTQYF
TRBJ2-7 | TRBD2 | TRBV2 | - | TGTGCCACCACTAGCGTAGGCTCCTACGAGCAGTACTTC | CATTSVGSYEQYF
TRBJ1-5 | TRBD1 | TRBV5-6 | - | TGTGCCAGCAGCCGGGACAGGAATCAGCCCCAGCATTTT | CASSRDRNQPQHF
TRBJ2-5 | - | TRBV2 | - | TGTGCCAGCAGTTCAGGGGATGGAGAGACCCAGTACTTC | CASSSGDGETQYF
TRBJ2-7 | TRBD2 | TRBV12-3/TRBV12-4 | - | TGTGCCAGCAGCCACCGGGGGGCCTACGAGCAGTACTTC | CASSHRGAYEQYF
TRBJ2-7 | TRBD2 | TRBV5-4 | - | TGTGCCAGCAGCCGGGGGGGGGACCTCCACTCCTACGAGCAGTACTTC | CASSRGGDLHSYEQYF
TRBJ1-3 | - | TRBV3-1/TRBV3-2 | - | TGTGCCAGCAGCCATTCTACGTTCGCCCGGAACACCATATATTTT | CASSHSTFARNTIYF
TRBJ2-5 | - | TRBV21-1 | - | TGTGCCCGGGGGGGGAACAGGGGCGCCATCCAAGAGACCCAGTACTTC | CARGGNRGAIQETQYF
TRBJ1-5 | - | TRBV5-3 | - | TGTGCCAGAAGCCCAAAGAGACAGGCCAGCAATCAGCCCCAGCATTTT | CARSPKRQASNQPQHF
TRBJ1-6 | - | TRBV7-9 | - | TGTGCCAGCAGCCGCGGACAGCTTTATAATTCACCCCTCCACTTT | CASSRGQLYNSPLHF
TRBJ1-1 | - | TRBV6-6 | - | TGTGCCAGCAGTCCCCAGACAGGTAGTTTTGAAGCTTTCTTT | CASSPQTGSFEAFF
TRBJ1-2 | - | TRBV10-1 | - | TGCGCCAGCAGTGAGGGACAGTTCTATGGCTACACCTTC | CASSEGQFYGYTF
TRBJ2-3 | TRBD2 | TRBV11-2 | - | TGTGCCAGCAGCGGGGGGAGGGCCGGTACGCAGTATTTT | CASSGGRAGTQYF
TRBJ2-5 | TRBD2 | TRBV5-1 | - | TGCGCCAGCAGCTTGGCTAGCGGGGAAGAGACCCAGTACTTC | CASSLASGEETQYF
TRBJ2-3 | - | TRBV7-9 | - | TGTGCCAGCAGTGTGACTACTATCTCGCCGACGCAGTATTTT | CASSVTTISPTQYF
TRBJ2-5 | - | TRBV5-1 | - | TGCGCCAGCAGAGGAACGACAGACCCTCCCGGTGAGACCCAGTACTTC | CASRGTTDPPGETQYF
TRBJ2-3 | TRBD2 | TRBV9 | - | TGTGCCAGCAGCGTAGCTTCTAGCGGTCCGGCAGATACGCAGTATTTT | CASSVASSGPADTQYF
TRBJ1-2 | - | TRBV7-3 | - | TGTGCCAGCAGCTTAAGTGGGGCAGCCTATGGCTACACCTTC | CASSLSGAAYGYTF
TRBJ1-1 | - | TRBV19 | - | TGTGCCAGTAGTAGTGGACAGTGGAACACTGAAGCTTTCTTT | CASSSGQWNTEAFF
TRBJ1-1 | - | TRBV18 | - | TGTGCCAGCTCGGGAGGGGGCACTGAAGCTTTCTTT | CASSGGGTEAFF
TRBJ2-5 | TRBD2 | TRBV3-1/TRBV3-2 | - | TGTGCCAGCAGCCACCTCCCCAGCGGGGGGGCTGGGACCCAGTACTTC | CASSHLPSGGAGTQYF
TRBJ2-1 | TRBD2 | TRBV9 | - | TGTGCCAGCAGCCCTAGAGCTAGCGGGAACAATGAGCAGTTCTTC | CASSPRASGNNEQFF
TRBJ1-1 | TRBD1 | TRBV5-5 | once | TGTGCCAGCAGCTCACCTGACAGGGGAGACACTGAAGCTTTCTTT | CASSSPDRGDTEAFF
TRBJ1-6 | TRBD1 | TRBV28 | - | TGTGCCAGCAGTTTACCTCGGGACAGGGGGCGATCACCCCTCCACTTT | CASSLPRDRGRSPLHF
TRBJ1-2 | - | TRBV6-5 | - | TGTGCCAGCAGGGACGCGGGGAACTATGGCTACACCTTC | CASRDAGNYGYTF
TRBJ2-3 | - | TRBV7-3 | once | TGTGCCAGCAGCTTTCAGGGCTACACAGATACGCAGTATTTT | CASSFQGYTDTQYF
TRBJ2-7 | TRBD2 | TRBV7-2 | - | TGTGCCAGCAGCTTCTCGCGGGGGGGCCCTTACGAGCAGTACTTC | CASSFSRGGPYEQYF
TRBJ2-5 | - | TRBV7-3 | - | TGTGCCAGCAGCTTAACGGATGGACAGCACCAGTACTTC | CASSLTDGQHQYF
TRBJ2-1 | TRBD2 | TRBV28 | - | TGTGCCACACATAGCGGGAGGTCTGGAAATGAGCAGTTCTTC | CATHSGRSGNEQFF
TRBJ1-6 | - | TRBV19 | - | TGTGCCAGTAGTAGCGCAGGGTTTGCACCCCTCCACTTT | CASSSAGFAPLHF
TRBJ2-5 | - | TRBV13 | - | TGTGCCAGCAGCTTAGGCAGGGAAGGGACCCAGTACTTC | CASSLGREGTQYF
TRBJ1-1 | TRBD1 | TRBV5-1 | - | TGCGCCAGCAGCCAGACAGGGGGCCTGAACACTGAAGCTTTCTTT | CASSQTGGLNTEAFF
TRBJ2-7 | TRBD2 | TRBV4-2 | - | TGTGCCAGCAGCCATCCATTAGCGGGGGCTTCCTACGAGCAGTACTTC | CASSHPLAGASYEQYF
TRBJ2-1 | - | TRBV18 | - | TGTGCCAGCTCACCGGCTCCCCCGGGCAATGAGCAGTTCTTC | CASSPAPPGNEQFF
TRBJ2-7 | TRBD2 | TRBV10-3 | - | TGTGCCATCAGACCGACTAGCGGGAAATTTGCCTACGAGCAGTACTTC | CAIRPTSGKFAYEQYF
TRBJ1-1 | - | TRBV5-4 | - | TGTGCCAGCAGCCCGGGGGGGACAAGGAACACTGAAGCTTTCTTT | CASSPGGTRNTEAFF
TRBJ1-1 | - | TRBV5-5 | - | TGTGCCAGCAGCTCGCGGAGGGCCGCTGACACTGAAGCTTTCTTT | CASSSRRAADTEAFF
TRBJ1-5 | - | TRBV2 | - | TGTGCCAGCAGTGATAGCCACAGCAATCAGCCCCAGCATTTT | CASSDSHSNQPQHF
TRBJ2-7 | - | TRBV9 | - | TGTGCCAGCAGCGTAGAGTTGGGAGCCGAGCAGTACTTC | CASSVELGAEQYF
TRBJ2-6 | - | TRBV29-1 | - | TGCAGCGTTGAAAGAGGCTCTGGGGCCAACGTCCTGACTTTC | CSVERGSGANVLTF
TRBJ2-7 | - | TRBV12-3/TRBV12-4 | - | TGTGCCAGCAGTCCAATCCGGGGCTACGAGCAGTACTTC | CASSPIRGYEQYF
TRBJ2-5 | - | TRBV6-1 | - | TGTGCCAGCAGTGAACTCGGGGAGACCCAGTACTTC | CASSELGETQYF
TRBJ1-4 | - | TRBV6-1 | - | TGTGCCAGCAGTGAGCGAGGAACTAATGAAAAACTGTTTTTT | CASSERGTNEKLFF
TRBJ1-3 | - | TRBV6-6 | - | TGTGCCAGCAACCCGGGGAGCTCTGGAAACACCATATATTTT | CASNPGSSGNTIYF
TRBJ1-5 | TRBD1 | TRBV2 | - | TGTGCCAGCACCCCCCGGGGACAGAGCAATCAGCCCCAGCATTTT | CASTPRGQSNQPQHF
TRBJ2-7 | - | TRBV5-1 | - | TGCGCCAGCGCTATTGCCTCCCATTACGAGCAGTACTTC | CASAIASHYEQYF
TRBJ1-1 | TRBD1 | TRBV9 | - | TGTGCCAGCAGCCCAGGGGGACATGGCACTGAAGCTTTCTTT | CASSPGGHGTEAFF
TRBJ1-5 | - | TRBV18 | - | TGTGCCAGCTCACCCCTATCGATAGCAGGGAATCAGCCCCAGCATTTT | CASSPLSIAGNQPQHF
TRBJ1-1 | - | TRBV5-1 | - | TGCGCCAGCAGCGCGGGCCCAACGGACACTGAAGCTTTCTTT | CASSAGPTDTEAFF
TRBJ1-2 | TRBD1 | TRBV10-3 | - | TGTGCCATCAGTGCACAACAGGGGTTTGGGGGCTACACCTTC | CAISAQQGFGGYTF
TRBJ2-1 | TRBD1 | TRBV29-1 | - | TGCAGCGTTGAAGGTCTCTACCGGGACAGCTCCTACAATGAGCAGTTCTTC | CSVEGLYRDSSYNEQFF
TRBJ2-7 | TRBD2 | TRBV7-2 | - | TGTGCCAGCATTAGACTAGCGGGGGGCAATACCTACGAGCAGTACTTC | CASIRLAGGNTYEQYF
TRBJ2-3 | - | TRBV5-4 | - | TGTGCCAGCCGAAAAGGACCCGGGGGCACAGATACGCAGTATTTT | CASRKGPGGTDTQYF
TRBJ2-2 | - | TRBV19 | once | TGTGCCAGTACATCAGCGGGCGGGGAGCTGTTTTTT | CASTSAGGELFF
TRBJ2-4 | TRBD1 | TRBV19 | - | TGTGCCAGTAGCTCGAGTACAGGGGGCGTAATTCAGTACTTC | CASSSSTGGVIQYF